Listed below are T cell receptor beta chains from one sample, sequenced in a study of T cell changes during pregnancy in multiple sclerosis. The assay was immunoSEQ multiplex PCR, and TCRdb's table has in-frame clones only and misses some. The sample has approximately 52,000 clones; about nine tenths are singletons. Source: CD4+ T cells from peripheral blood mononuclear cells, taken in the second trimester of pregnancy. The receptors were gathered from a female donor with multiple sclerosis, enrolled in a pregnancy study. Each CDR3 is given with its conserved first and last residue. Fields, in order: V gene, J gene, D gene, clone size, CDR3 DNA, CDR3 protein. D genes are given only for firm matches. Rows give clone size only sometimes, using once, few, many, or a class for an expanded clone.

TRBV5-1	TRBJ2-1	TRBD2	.	TGCGCCAGCAGCTTGGTCTCCGGGACTAGAGGCAATGAGCAGTTCTTC	CASSLVSGTRGNEQFF
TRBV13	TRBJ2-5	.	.	TGTGCCAGCAGCTCCAGGAGGCCCCCGGAGACCCAGTACTTC	CASSSRRPPETQYF
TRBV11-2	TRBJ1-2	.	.	TGTGCCAGCAGCTTTGGGGACACCTGGTTGAACTATGGCTACACCTTC	CASSFGDTWLNYGYTF
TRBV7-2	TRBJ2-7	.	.	TGTGCCAGCAGCTTAGTAGGCAGGACTTACGAGCAGTACTTC	CASSLVGRTYEQYF
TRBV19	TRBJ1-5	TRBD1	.	TGTGCCAGTAGTCCAGGGGGCCCCTCGGGGCAGCCCCAGCATTTT	CASSPGGPSGQPQHF
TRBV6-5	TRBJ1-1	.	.	TGTGCCACCGGGACACCTACGCAGACTGAAGCTTTCTTT	CATGTPTQTEAFF
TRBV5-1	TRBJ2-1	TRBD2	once	TGCGCCAGCAGACGGGAGCGGGGGTACAATGAGCAGTTCTTC	CASRRERGYNEQFF
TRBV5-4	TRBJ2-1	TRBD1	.	TGTGCCAGCAGCTTTGGACAGGGGTTCTACAATGAGCAGTTCTTC	CASSFGQGFYNEQFF
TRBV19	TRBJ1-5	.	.	TGTGCCAGTATGGGGGGAAATAGCAATCAGCCCCAGCATTTT	CASMGGNSNQPQHF
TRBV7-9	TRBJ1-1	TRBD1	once	TGTGCCAGCAGTCCAGGGGGCGTGAACACTGAAGCTTTCTTT	CASSPGGVNTEAFF
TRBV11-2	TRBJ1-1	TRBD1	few	TGTGCCAGTGGGACAGGGGAGTACACTGAAGCTTTCTTT	CASGTGEYTEAFF
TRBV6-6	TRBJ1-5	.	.	TGTGCCACCACCCAAGTTCGGGGAAGGCAGCCCCAGCATTTT	CATTQVRGRQPQHF
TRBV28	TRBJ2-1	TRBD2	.	TGTGCCAGCAGTGCGACTAGCGGGAGGGGGTTTGAGCAGTTCTTC	CASSATSGRGFEQFF
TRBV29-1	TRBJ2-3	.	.	TGCAGCGTTTTAGTTTCGGATACGCAGTATTTT	CSVLVSDTQYF
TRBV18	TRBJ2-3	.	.	TGTGCCAGCTCACCGCGACGGGATAGCACAGATACGCAGTATTTT	CASSPRRDSTDTQYF
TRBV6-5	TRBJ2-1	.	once	TGTGCCAGCAGCGTTGTTCCGAGCTCCTACAATGAGCAGTTCTTC	CASSVVPSSYNEQFF
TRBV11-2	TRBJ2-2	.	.	TGTGCCAGCAGCTTAGTTAATCCGGGAGACACCGGGGAGCTGTTTTTT	CASSLVNPGDTGELFF
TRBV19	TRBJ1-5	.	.	TGTGCCAGTAGTATAGTAGTCCATCAGCCCCAGCATTTT	CASSIVVHQPQHF
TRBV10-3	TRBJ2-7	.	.	TGTGCCATCAGTGGGACAGTAGGGGTGGGCTACGAGCAGTACTTC	CAISGTVGVGYEQYF
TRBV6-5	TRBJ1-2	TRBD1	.	TGTGCCAGCAGTTACCGGGACAGGGGGCAATATGGCTACACCTTC	CASSYRDRGQYGYTF
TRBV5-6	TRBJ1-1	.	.	TGTGCCAGCAGCTCGAGTGGGAACACTGAAGCTTTCTTT	CASSSSGNTEAFF
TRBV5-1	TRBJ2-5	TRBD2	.	TGCGCCAGCAGCTTCCGGGAGGGGGAGACCCAGTACTTC	CASSFREGETQYF
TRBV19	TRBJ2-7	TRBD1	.	TGTGCCAGTAGGCCCGGGACAGGGGCCTTCGAGCAGTACTTC	CASRPGTGAFEQYF
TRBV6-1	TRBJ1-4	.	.	TGTGCCAGCAGTGAAGTATGGGTAGGCGGGGGCGAACTGTTTTTT	CASSEVWVGGGELFF
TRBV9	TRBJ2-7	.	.	TGTGCCAGCAGCGTAGATCAGGGCCCCTACGAGCAGTACTTC	CASSVDQGPYEQYF
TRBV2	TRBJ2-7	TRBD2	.	TGTGCCAGCAGAATCAGAACTAGCGGGTCCTACGAGCAGTACTTC	CASRIRTSGSYEQYF
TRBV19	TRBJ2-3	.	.	TGTGCCAGTAGTACACTAGCTAAGGGTTTCACAGATACGCAGTATTTT	CASSTLAKGFTDTQYF
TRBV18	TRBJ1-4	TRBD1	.	TGTGCCAGCTCCACTACAGGGGGTTCAACTAATGAAAAACTGTTTTTT	CASSTTGGSTNEKLFF
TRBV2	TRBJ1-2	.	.	TGTGCCAGCAGTAGGGGGAGGGGCACGAACTATGGCTACACCTTC	CASSRGRGTNYGYTF
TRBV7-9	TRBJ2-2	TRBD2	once	TGTGCCAGCAGCCTGCCGCATCGACTAGCGGGGAGCGCCGGGGAGCTGTTTTTT	CASSLPHRLAGSAGELFF
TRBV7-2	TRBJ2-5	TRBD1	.	TGTGCCAGCAGCCCCAGGACAGGGTTGGCTGAGACCCAGTACTTC	CASSPRTGLAETQYF
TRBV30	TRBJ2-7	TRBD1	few	TGTGCCTACTCACCGGGACAGGGACACGAGCAGTACTTC	CAYSPGQGHEQYF
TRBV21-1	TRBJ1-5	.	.	TGTGCCAGCAGCAGAGACGACAGATATAGCAATCAGCCCCAGCATTTT	CASSRDDRYSNQPQHF
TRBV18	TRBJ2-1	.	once	TGTGCCACCCTCTTAGACAGGCAGAATGAGCAGTTCTTC	CATLLDRQNEQFF
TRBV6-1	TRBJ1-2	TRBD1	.	TGTGCCAGTTCGGGACAGGGGGCCGCTCGCTATGGCTACACCTTC	CASSGQGAARYGYTF
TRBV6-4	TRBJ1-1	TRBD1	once	TGTGCCAGCAGGCGACAGGGTGGCACTGAAGCTTTCTTT	CASRRQGGTEAFF
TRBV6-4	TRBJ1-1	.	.	TGTGCCAGCAGCTTGGGGGGGGTGAACACTGAAGCTTTCTTT	CASSLGGVNTEAFF
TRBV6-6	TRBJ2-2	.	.	TGTGCCAGCAGTTCCCCCCGACTAGTTATCACCGGGGAGCTGTTTTTT	CASSSPRLVITGELFF
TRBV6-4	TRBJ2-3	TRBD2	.	TGTGCCAGCAGTGAAGCGGGAGGGCCTGCAGATACGCAGTATTTT	CASSEAGGPADTQYF
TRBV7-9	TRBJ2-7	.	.	TGTGCCAGCAGCCCAGAGATCCAGGCCCAGTACTTC	CASSPEIQAQYF
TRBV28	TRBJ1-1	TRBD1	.	TGTGCCAGCAGGATCGACAGGGGCGAAGCTTTCTTT	CASRIDRGEAFF